The rows below give T cell receptor beta chains drawn from one sample of a study of long-term antiretroviral therapy in people with HIV. Here immunoSEQ multiplex PCR was the method, and the copy in TCRdb shows in-frame clones only, minus some. The table shows roughly 44,000 clones, with roughly 96% occurring only once. The sequenced sample was unsorted PBMCs, obtained 3.7 years after starting antiretroviral therapy. The receptors come from a woman aged 45 to 65 with HIV. CDR3s include the opening cysteine and the closing phenylalanine or tryptophan. Fields, in order: J gene, V gene, CDR3 protein.

TRBJ1-4 TRBV2 CASRDRVDEKLFF
TRBJ2-5 TRBV14 CASSPGRAGEETQYF
TRBJ1-1 TRBV11-3 CASSLEAAGMNTEAFF
TRBJ2-6 TRBV5-6 CASSLADTVPGANVLTF
TRBJ1-5 TRBV10-3 CAISEALPLTGGGQPQHF
TRBJ1-2 TRBV4-1 CASSQDREGYGYTF
TRBJ2-1 TRBV6-6 CASSPRDRGGHEQFF
TRBJ2-2 TRBV5-8 CASSRRLAGRTGELFF
TRBJ2-7 TRBV7-8 CASSRQGYEQYF
TRBJ1-2 TRBV9 CASSVARGAANYGYTF
TRBJ1-4 TRBV6-5 CASSYVQTNEKLFF
TRBJ1-6 TRBV30 CAWSVWQGASPLHF
TRBJ2-3 TRBV5-1 CASSPQRGGDTQYF
TRBJ1-5 TRBV4-3 CASSQDLVQPQHF
TRBJ1-2 TRBV5-4 CASSLNREYGYTF
TRBJ2-1 TRBV27 CASSLWASGGSYNEQFF
TRBJ1-5 TRBV5-1 CASSLGTGAGNQPQHF
TRBJ2-1 TRBV9 CASSVAGAWNEQFF
TRBJ1-5 TRBV7-9 CASSKTGIQPQHF
TRBJ1-1 TRBV6-5 CASSYSRAQQAFF
TRBJ1-6 TRBV5-4 CASSSDRTGGNSPLHF
TRBJ1-2 TRBV7-6 CASSLGPLDTANDYGYTF
TRBJ2-5 TRBV5-6 CASSLIRGGWETQYF
TRBJ2-7 TRBV30 CAWRPGQMTYEQYF
TRBJ2-3 TRBV11-3 CASSSPTDTQYF
TRBJ2-5 TRBV19 CASSIGEGLGEETQYF
TRBJ1-4 TRBV4-2 CASSQGAGDEKLFF
TRBJ2-2 TRBV10-3 CAIGTSGGTGELFF
TRBJ1-2 TRBV19 CASSIGGTGTIYGYTF
TRBJ1-5 TRBV19 CASSFEANQPQHF
TRBJ2-5 TRBV7-3 CASSPDRAQETQYF
TRBJ1-1 TRBV5-5 CASSQQGRTEAFF
TRBJ2-5 TRBV4-1 CASSPATGRRQETQYF
TRBJ2-2 TRBV7-2 CASSETSAETGELFF
TRBJ1-3 TRBV19 CASSNLQGRGNTIYF
TRBJ1-2 TRBV6-1 CASSEEWGEYYGYTF
TRBJ2-6 TRBV27 CASRSGGVGANVLTF
TRBJ2-1 TRBV30 CALGGAASYNEQFF
TRBJ2-7 TRBV6-6 CASSYWVDEQYF
TRBJ1-2 TRBV30 CAWSGDREIANYGYTF
TRBJ1-1 TRBV6-5 CASSRDPPNTEAFF
TRBJ2-3 TRBV5-1 CASGVGADTQYF
TRBJ1-5 TRBV4-3 CASSQESHQPQHF
TRBJ2-5 TRBV7-2 CASSFTYRASPEGETQYF
TRBJ2-7 TRBV5-5 CASSQSHKAGGNNYEQYF
TRBJ1-1 TRBV4-1 CASSQDTDRTNTEAFF
TRBJ2-7 TRBV7-8 CASSFRGGQGRYEQYF
TRBJ2-3 TRBV5-6 CASSSPTPSDRTDTQYF
TRBJ2-1 TRBV4-1 CASSQGTGVNEQFF